Listed here are 17 T cell receptor beta chains from one sample, sequenced in a study of blood T cell repertoires in COVID-19. Clones were read by immunoSEQ multiplex PCR, and TCRdb kept only the in-frame ones, dropping some. The sample consists of about 28,000 clones, 70% to 90% of them appearing once. Sequences were obtained from peripheral blood. The receptors stem from a human donor in a cohort sampled during active COVID-19.

CDR3: CASGLVGGGVYEQYF. CDR3 bases: TGTGCTAGTGGTTTGGTAGGGGGGGGTGTTTACGAGCAGTACTTC. V is TRBV12-5 and J is TRBJ2-7, with D tentatively TRBD2 (7 bases). Germline-derived CDR1 and CDR2 are LGHNT and FRNRAP. CDR3 length: 15 residues. Trimming stripped 0 bases from V and 4 bases from J, with 13 bases between.

The chain joins TRBV7-9 to TRBJ2-1; 10 positions match TRBD1. The CDR3 contains 13 residues. Per the germline V gene, CDR1 is SEHNR and CDR2 is FQNEAQ (reference sequence). Unmatched junction bases numbered 1, after V lost 6 bases and J lost 5 bases. The CDR3 coding sequence is TGTGCCAGCAGGGGACAGGGGAACAATGAGCAGTTCTTC. Protein sequence: CASRGQGNNEQFF.

This chain uses TRBV5-1 with TRBJ2-3; TRBD2 agrees at 13 bases. In germline, CDR1 is SGHRS, CDR2 YFSETQ. The CDR3 runs 15 residues. V was clipped by 6 bases and J by 3 bases; unmatched bases: 4. CDR3 sequence (DNA): TGCGCCAGCACCATACTAGCGGGGGGGACAGATACGCAGTATTTT. Protein sequence: CASTILAGGTDTQYF.

The chain is built from TRBV12-3 or TRBV12-4 and TRBJ1-2; D is unresolved. The V gene lost 5 bases and the J gene lost 4 bases, with 8 bases spanning the gap. The CDR3 has 12 residues. This chain's CDR3 is CASSPRGYGYTF. The CDR3 region has the DNA TGTGCCAGCAGTCCCCGCGGCTATGGCTACACCTTC.

The rearrangement joins TRBV5-6 to TRBJ1-4; perhaps TRBD1 as D (6 bases). Trimming took off 4 bases at V and 4 bases at J, with 17 bases between the two ends. The CDR3 totals 16 residues. Per the germline V gene, CDR1 is SGHDT and CDR2 is YYEEEE. The CDR3 nucleotides read TGTGCCAGCAGCGGGGGCCCAAGAGCTGATAATGAAAAACTGTTTTTT. Amino acid sequence: CASSGGPRADNEKLFF.

The V call is TRBV19, the J call TRBJ1-1; D not certain. Trimming shortened V by 5 bases and J by 7 bases, and 8 bases separated the two germline ends. The CDR3 length is 11 residues. The germline CDR1 and CDR2 sequences are LNHDA and SQIVND (reference sequence). The CDR3: CASSLGDEAFF. The CDR3, as DNA: TGTGCCAGTAGTCTCGGGGATGAAGCTTTCTTT.

The chain combines TRBV9 with TRBJ2-5; D gene ambiguous. Looked up from germline, CDR1 is SGDLS and CDR2 is YYNGEE. V was trimmed by 4 bases and J by 0 bases, leaving 13 bases between them. The CDR3 has 15 amino acids. CDR3 sequence reads: CASSPPGGYQETQYF. The DNA for the CDR3 is TGTGCCAGCAGCCCACCGGGTGGGTACCAAGAGACCCAGTACTTC.

The CDR3: CAIRARDTEAFF. CDR3 sequence (DNA): TGTGCCATCAGGGCCCGTGACACTGAAGCTTTCTTT. The rearrangement uses TRBV10-3 and TRBJ1-1; no firm D call. CDR1 is ENHRY, CDR2 SYGVKD, per germline. V gave up 6 bases and J gave up 3 bases, with 8 bases separating them. This CDR3 is built from 12 residues.

This clone was seen a few times. J is TRBJ2-1 and V is TRBV9; a weak D match, TRBD1 (6 bases). The germline V and J ends were trimmed by 0 bases and 5 bases, with 12 bases remaining between them. Germline CDR1 is SGDLS and CDR2 is YYNGEE. The CDR3 has 15 residues. CDR3 bases: TGTGCCAGCAGCGTAGCCGGGACATCTAACAATGAGCAGTTCTTC. Translating gives CASSVAGTSNNEQFF. Full variable domain (rest looked up from reference TRBV9 and TRBJ2-1): DSGVTQTPKHLITATGQRVTLRCSPRSGDLSVYWYQQSLDQGLQFLIQYYNGEERAKGNILERFSAQQFPDLHSELNLSSLELGDSALYFCASSVAGTSNNEQFFGPGTRLTVL.

The chain has TRBV5-6 and TRBJ2-7; 9 nucleotides line up with TRBD1. V trimming: 4 bases; J trimming: 6 bases; junction bases outside the gene matches: 5. Germline assignment: CDR1 SGHDT and CDR2 YYEEEE. The CDR3 extends over 13 amino acids. CDR3 loop: CASSLGQGGEQYF. Written as DNA, the CDR3 is TGTGCCAGCAGCCTGGGACAGGGCGGCGAGCAGTACTTC.

The gene calls are TRBV11-2 and TRBJ1-1; no clear D gene. This CDR3 is 13 amino acids long. Per germline, CDR1 SGHAT and CDR2 FQNNGV. Between the trimmed V and J ends, which lost 1 base and 3 bases, there was a span of 6 bases. The CDR3: CASSLAVYTEAFF. CDR3 sequence (DNA): TGTGCCAGCAGCTTAGCAGTATACACTGAAGCTTTCTTT.

The V and J genes are TRBV27 and TRBJ2-2, with D perhaps matching TRBD1 (6 bases). Germline V gene sequence: CDR1 MNHEY, CDR2 SMNVEV (reference sequence). The CDR3 has 15 residues. With 3 bases removed from V and 4 bases from J, the gap between germline ends came to 12 bases. CDR3 DNA: TGTGCCAGCAGTTTGCAAAACAGGGTCACCGGGGAGCTGTTTTTT. Its protein product is CASSLQNRVTGELFF.

The V call is TRBV5-1, the J call TRBJ2-1, with 9 bases fitting TRBD2. The V segment lost 6 bases and the J segment 9 bases; nucleotides outside the gene matches: 13. There are 15 residues in the CDR3. Per germline, CDR1 SGHRS and CDR2 YFSETQ. The CDR3 region is CASTDASGGSIEQFF. CDR3 bases: TGCGCCAGCACCGACGCAAGCGGGGGGTCTATTGAGCAGTTCTTC.

About this clone itself: The DNA is omitted, as the CDR3 cannot be located on it reliably, and the CDR3 follows TCRdb's listing. The chain is built from TRBV21-1 and TRBJ2-3; the table's D call of TRBD1 was not tested on the DNA. TRBV21-1 is a known pseudogene. The CDR3 comprises 19 residues, both ends counted. This CDR3 is CASRNCISVPGQATDTQYF.

This clone appeared a single time. The rearrangement joins TRBV7-8 to TRBJ2-1, with D possibly TRBD2 on 7 matching bases. V lost 7 bases and J 2 bases, leaving 12 bases between the germline ends. Per germline, CDR1 SGHVS and CDR2 FQNEAQ. CDR3 length: 14 amino acids. The CDR3: CASTEGGPYNEQFF. The DNA for the CDR3 is TGTGCCAGCACAGAGGGGGGGCCCTACAATGAGCAGTTCTTC.

This clone was observed a few times. This chain connects TRBV12-3 or TRBV12-4 to TRBJ1-1; D call uncertain. Deletions cut 7 bases from V and 7 bases from J, with 13 bases between. The CDR3 covers 12 residues. The CDR3 nucleotides are TGTGCCAGCACCCCCTCCCCCTTTGAAGCTTTCTTT. Amino acid sequence: CASTPSPFEAFF.

The V call is TRBV2, the J call TRBJ2-5, with D unresolved. Between the trimmed V and J ends, which lost 8 bases and 5 bases, there was a span of 15 bases. Germline V lookup: CDR1 SNHLY, CDR2 FYNNEI. CDR3 length equals 13 residues. The CDR3 protein is CASLSEQYETQYF. The CDR3 nucleotides are TGTGCCAGCCTGAGCGAGCAATATGAGACCCAGTACTTC.